The 29 T cell receptor beta chains given below trace back to one sample, sequenced in a study of CD8+CD57+ T cells in acquired aplastic anemia. TCR beta VDJ and CDR3 profiling used genomic DNA as template. TCRdb fed the reads into MiXCR, producing one record per CDR3 protein. The table records 160,000 or so distinct CDR3 sequences, 40% to 60% of them present only once. Selection for sequencing was limited to patients who had shown CD8+CD57+ cell expansion by flow cytometry. Sequenced input: sorted CD4+, CD8+, or CD8+CD57+ T cells (not recorded which) from PBMCs. These receptors were obtained from a human donor with aplastic anemia.

This sequence joins TRBV15 and TRBJ1-6; D gene unclear. Germline assignment: CDR1 LNHNV and CDR2 YYDKDF (reference sequence). The V and J ends lost 4 bases and 3 bases respectively, with 7 bases between them. The CDR3 is 14 residues long. CDR3 residues: CATSTGFYNSPLHF. In DNA form, the CDR3 reads TGTGCCACCAGCACAGGATTCTATAATTCACCCCTCCACTTT.

This chain links TRBV15 with TRBJ2-7; D not resolved. The CDR3 has 12 residues. Per the germline V gene, CDR1 is LNHNV and CDR2 is YYDKDF (reference sequence). Trimming left V 0 bases short and J 9 bases short, with 9 bases between. CDR3 coding DNA: TGTGCCACCAGCAGAGAAAGGATCGGGCAGTACTTC. Amino acid sequence: CATSRERIGQYF.

In this sample, this clonotype turned up many times. The chain is built from TRBV6-2 or TRBV6-3 and TRBJ1-6; D is unresolved. V was shortened by 9 bases and J by 0 bases, with 15 bases between the two germline ends. This CDR3 is built from 16 residues. Germline CDR1 MNHEY, CDR2 SVGEGT. CDR3: CASSERLSSYNSPLHF. The CDR3 DNA follows: TGTGCCAGTTCAGAGCGGTTGAGCTCCTATAATTCACCCCTCCACTTT.

As for this clonotype: This may stem from a read error, because a much larger clone lies one nucleotide away. The genes are TRBV6-1 and TRBJ2-7; 7 nucleotides match TRBD2. Trimming cost V 6 bases and J 4 bases; bases outside gene matches: 9. Germline loops: CDR1 MNHNS, CDR2 SASEGT. CDR3 length: 14 residues. CDR3 protein: CASRGEGCSYEQYF. DNA for the CDR3: TGTGCCAGCAGGGGGGAGGGTTGTTCTTACGAGCAGTACTTC.

As to this clonotype: This may arise from a read error, as a much more abundant clone is one base away. This chain links TRBV27 with TRBJ2-7, with D maybe TRBD1 (5 bases). The CDR3 spans 12 residues. Looked up from germline, CDR1 is MNHEY and CDR2 is SMNVEV (reference sequence). CDR3 in amino acids: CASSPQGYELYF. CDR3 coding DNA: TGTGCCAGCAGTCCCCAGGGCTACGAGCTGTACTTC.

Note on this clonotype: Since a much larger clone is just one base distant, this may be a read error. The chain couples TRBV9 to TRBJ1-2, with D perhaps TRBD1 (5 bases). V was clipped by 0 bases and J by 12 bases, with 21 bases between them. The germline V gene has CDR1 SGDLS and CDR2 YYNGEE. This CDR3 spans 15 amino acids. The CDR3 here is CASSVDGGSWDGHTF. CDR3 bases: TGTGCCAGCAGCGTAGACGGGGGATCCTGGGACGGCCACACCTTC.

This clonotype was seen many times. The chain recombines TRBV7-9 with TRBJ2-1, with D perhaps assigned TRBD1 or TRBD2 (5 bases each). Deletions cut 10 bases from V and 4 bases from J, with 23 bases between. There are 16 residues in the CDR3. CDR1 and CDR2 from the germline V gene are SEHNR and FQNEAQ (reference sequence). This CDR3 is CATAYLWDPLYNEQFF. The CDR3 DNA reads as TGTGCCACAGCGTACCTTTGGGACCCCCTTTACAATGAGCAGTTCTTC.

This clonotype was recorded at least ten times. The J gene is TRBJ2-5, the V gene TRBV9, with 10 nucleotides matching TRBD1. Germline-derived CDR1 and CDR2 are SGDLS and YYNGEE. J was trimmed by 5 bases and V by 0 bases; bases with no gene match: 4. This CDR3 has 15 residues. The CDR3 spells CASSVVGTGVETQYF. In nucleotides, the CDR3 is TGTGCCAGCAGCGTAGTTGGGACAGGGGTGGAGACCCAGTACTTC.

This clonotype was detected many times. The chain couples TRBV11-2 to TRBJ2-7; D may correspond to TRBD1 or TRBD2 (5 bases each). V was clipped by 2 bases and J by 7 bases, with 15 bases between them. The germline V gene has CDR1 SGHAT and CDR2 FQNNGV. The CDR3 spans 14 residues. CDR3 sequence reads: CASSLKWGPGEQYF. CDR3 nucleotide sequence: TGTGCCAGCAGCTTAAAATGGGGACCGGGGGAGCAGTACTTC.

In this sample, this clonotype turned up many times. The chain has TRBV5-8 and TRBJ2-7; 7 bases align to TRBD1. Losses at the gene ends were 0 bases for V and 5 bases for J; bases not matched to a gene: 2. The CDR3 consists of 13 residues. Germline lookup yields CDR1 SGHTS and CDR2 YDEGEE. The CDR3 sequence: CASSLEGANEQYF. The CDR3 region has the DNA TGTGCCAGCAGCTTGGAGGGGGCCAACGAGCAGTACTTC.

This clonotype was counted at least ten times. This chain's CDR3 is CAISESLAGDPDTQYF. In nucleotides, the CDR3 is TGTGCCATCAGTGAGTCCCTAGCGGGAGATCCAGATACGCAGTATTTT. V usage is TRBV10-3 and J usage is TRBJ2-3; 10 bases are a match to TRBD2. The CDR3 is made up of 16 amino acids. Germline V gene sequence: CDR1 ENHRY, CDR2 SYGVKD. Germline trimming cut 0 bases from V and 4 bases from J; bases unmatched to any gene: 4.

The chain employs TRBV5-1 and TRBJ2-7, with D maybe TRBD1 (6 bases). The CDR3 runs to 14 residues. Germline assignment: CDR1 SGHRS and CDR2 YFSETQ. With 4 bases removed from V and 6 bases from J, the gap between germline ends came to 17 bases. As DNA, the CDR3 is TGCGCCAGCAGCGAGGGACAAGTTGAGGGCGAGCAGTACTTC. It specifies CASSEGQVEGEQYF.

This clonotype was seen repeatedly, ten times or more. The chain couples TRBV10-3 to TRBJ2-7, with D possibly TRBD1 on 6 matching bases. There are 15 residues in the CDR3. Germline V lookup: CDR1 ENHRY, CDR2 SYGVKD. Trimming left V 4 bases short and J 6 bases short, with 19 bases between. This CDR3 reads CAISGSTGRRIEQYF. CDR3 coding DNA: TGTGCCATCAGTGGTTCGACAGGTCGAAGAATCGAGCAGTACTTC.

This clonotype was seen ten or more times. The V gene is TRBV4-3, the J gene TRBJ2-1; D assignment may be TRBD1 or TRBD2 (6 bases each). Deletions cut 6 bases from V and 8 bases from J, with 17 bases between. CDR3 length: 14 amino acids. CDR1 and CDR2 (germline): LGHNA, YSLEER. In nucleotides, the CDR3 is TGCGCCAGCAGGGATTCGGGGGCGAGGGATGAGCAGTTCTTC. This gives the protein CASRDSGARDEQFF.

Only a few counts were recorded for this clonotype. This chain uses TRBV2 with TRBJ2-1; 9 bases agree with TRBD2. The CDR3 length is 15 residues. Germline trimming cut 5 bases from V and 5 bases from J; bases unmatched to any gene: 7. Germline V gene lookup returns CDR1 SNHLY and CDR2 FYNNEI. The CDR3 DNA reads as TGTGCCAGCAGTACCCCGGGACTAGCTAACAATGAGCAGTTCTTC. It is translated as CASSTPGLANNEQFF.

This clonotype was seen ten or more times. The chain combines TRBV19 with TRBJ2-7, with 7 positions matching TRBD1. This CDR3 is built from 17 residues. Germline loops: CDR1 LNHDA, CDR2 SQIVND (reference sequence). The junction had 13 bases not matched to a gene; V was cut back by 4 bases and J by 1 base. The CDR3 here is CASSTKTRDSSSYEQYF. The CDR3 coding sequence is TGTGCCAGTAGTACTAAAACCCGGGACAGCTCTTCCTACGAGCAGTACTTC.

At least ten counts were recorded for this clonotype. The V call is TRBV4-1, the J call TRBJ2-7; TRBD2 aligns across 8 bases. This CDR3 has 18 amino acids. Germline loops: CDR1 MGHRA, CDR2 YSYEKL. V lost 0 bases and J lost 0; bases outside the gene matches: 10. The CDR3 protein is CASSQDSWAGRDSYEQYF. CDR3 DNA sequence: TGCGCCAGCAGCCAAGATTCATGGGCCGGGAGGGACTCCTACGAGCAGTACTTC.

A single count supports this clonotype. The rearrangement uses TRBV7-9 and TRBJ1-2; the D is unclear. CDR1 is SEHNR and CDR2 is FQNEAQ in the germline V gene (reference sequence). V was trimmed by 1 base and J by 8 bases, leaving 8 bases between them. The CDR3 consists of 12 residues. CDR3 loop: CASSLDTRGYTF. The CDR3 nucleotides are TGTGCCAGCAGCTTAGATACACGCGGCTACACCTTC.

The chain joins TRBV10-3 to TRBJ2-7, with D possibly matching TRBD2 (6 bases). V was cut by 0 bases and J by 7 bases, with 16 bases left in between. This CDR3 has 15 residues. Per germline, CDR1 ENHRY and CDR2 SYGVKD. The CDR3 DNA follows: TGTGCCATCAGTGAGTCGAGACCCGGAGGGGAAGAGCAGTACTTC. Translation gives CAISESRPGGEEQYF.

The genes are TRBV19 and TRBJ1-5; unclear D gene. Trimming removed 3 bases at V and 4 bases at J, with 4 bases between. The CDR3 is 12 residues long. Germline CDR1 is LNHDA and CDR2 is SQIVND (reference sequence). Here the CDR3 reads CASSIKNQPQHF. The CDR3 bases are TGTGCCAGTAGTATTAAAAATCAGCCCCAGCATTTT.

This clonotype was seen a few times. The V and J genes are TRBV2 and TRBJ1-4, with TRBD1 as a possible D gene (5 bases). CDR3 size: 15 residues. The germline V and J ends were trimmed by 6 bases and 6 bases, with 17 bases remaining between them. The germline V gene has CDR1 SNHLY and CDR2 FYNNEI. CDR3 coding DNA: TGTGCCAGCAGCTATCCGGGACTAGGCGATGAAAAACTGTTTTTT. Its translation: CASSYPGLGDEKLFF.

The chain uses TRBV24-1 and TRBJ1-1; a weak D match, TRBD1 (5 bases). Germline V gene lookup returns CDR1 KGHDR and CDR2 SFDVKD. This CDR3 is built from 14 residues. The germline V and J ends were trimmed by 4 bases and 4 bases, with 12 bases remaining between them. The CDR3 reads CATSERGGGTEAFF. DNA for the CDR3: TGTGCCACCAGTGAGAGGGGTGGGGGCACTGAAGCTTTCTTT.

In its sample, this clonotype was seen many times. The chain joins TRBV2 to TRBJ2-7, with 12 positions matching TRBD2. The CDR3 is made up of 15 amino acids. CDR1 is SNHLY, CDR2 FYNNEI, per germline. The J segment lost 3 bases and the V segment lost 7 bases, leaving 7 bases of the junction unmatched. The CDR3 DNA sequence: TGTGCCAGCACCGTAGGGACTAGCGGGCACTACGAGCAGTACTTC. Residues: CASTVGTSGHYEQYF.

This sequence joins TRBV19 and TRBJ2-7, with D unresolved. Germline V gene sequence: CDR1 LNHDA, CDR2 SQIVND (reference sequence). This CDR3 contains 13 residues. V was cut by 6 bases and J by 3 bases, with 12 bases left in between. The CDR3 protein is CASSNSRGYEQYF. CDR3 bases: TGTGCCAGTAGCAATTCACGAGGCTACGAGCAGTACTTC.

This sequence joins TRBV11-2 and TRBJ2-7; no clear D gene. CDR1 and CDR2 (germline): SGHAT, FQNNGV. The CDR3 totals 11 residues. V lost 10 bases and J lost 2, with 9 bases in between. This chain's CDR3 is CATTQAYEQYF. The CDR3 DNA follows: TGTGCCACCACCCAGGCCTACGAGCAGTACTTC.

This clonotype was seen ten or more times. The chain uses TRBV10-3 and TRBJ1-1, with TRBD1 as a possible D gene (5 bases). Trimming took 3 bases from V and 1 from J, leaving 15 bases between them. CDR3 length: 16 amino acids. Germline CDR1 and CDR2: ENHRY and SYGVKD. The CDR3 sequence: CAISESFRTPNTEAFF. The CDR3 DNA follows: TGTGCCATCAGTGAATCCTTTAGGACACCGAACACTGAAGCTTTCTTT.

Details on this clonotype: The germline gene is not matched at one end of the junction; a read error may be the cause. The chain has TRBV10-3 and TRBJ2-5; D is possibly TRBD2 (5 bases). This CDR3 is 17 amino acids long. Germline V gene sequence: CDR1 ENHRY, CDR2 SYGVKD. CDR3 sequence (DNA): TGTGCCCTCAGCGTGGGTGGCAGGTCCGGGAATCAAGAGACCCAGTACTTC. Translation gives CALSVGGRSGNQETQYF.

Concerning this clonotype itself: At one end, the junction sequence differs from germline, possibly due to a read error. The chain uses TRBV24-1 and TRBJ2-7; TRBD1 agrees at 12 bases. CDR3 length: 15 amino acids. Germline V lookup: CDR1 KGHDR, CDR2 SFDVKD. CDR3 coding DNA: TGTGCCAGCAGTGAACAGGGACAGGGGGCGCGCGAGCAGTACTTC. Translating it yields CASSEQGQGAREQYF.

Details on this clonotype: Compared with germline, one end of the junction differs, possibly owing to a read error. The rearrangement uses TRBV19 and TRBJ1-2; D uncertain. CDR3 length: 13 residues. In germline, CDR1 is LNHDA, CDR2 SQIVND (reference sequence). This CDR3 is CACSEGNSHGYTF. The DNA of the CDR3 is TGTGCCTGTAGCGAGGGAAACAGCCATGGCTACACCTTC. Together with reference TRBV19 and TRBJ1-2, the CDR3 gives the full variable domain: DGGITQSPKYLFRKEGQNVTLSCEQNLNHDAMYWYRQDPGQGLRLIYYSQIVNDFQKGDIAEGYSVSREKKESFPLTVTSAQKNPTAFYLCACSEGNSHGYTFGSGTRLTVV.